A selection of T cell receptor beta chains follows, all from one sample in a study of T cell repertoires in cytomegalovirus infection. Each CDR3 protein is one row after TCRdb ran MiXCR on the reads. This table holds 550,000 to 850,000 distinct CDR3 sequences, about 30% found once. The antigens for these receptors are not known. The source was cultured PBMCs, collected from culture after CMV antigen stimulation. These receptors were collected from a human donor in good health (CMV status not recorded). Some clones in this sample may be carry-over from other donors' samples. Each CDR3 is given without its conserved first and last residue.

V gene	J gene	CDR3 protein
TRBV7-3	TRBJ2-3	ASSSSSPDTQY
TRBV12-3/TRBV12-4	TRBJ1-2	ASSLTGGSGYT
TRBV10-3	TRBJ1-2	AIRDSTRYGYT
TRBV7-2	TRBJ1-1	ASSLGVRVEAF
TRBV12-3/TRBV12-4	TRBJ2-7	ASGRAAYRYEQY
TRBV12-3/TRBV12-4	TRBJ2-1	ASRIGWDSMSKSSYNEQF
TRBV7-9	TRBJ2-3	ASSLSKANTQY
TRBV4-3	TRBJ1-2	ASSQGTDRDANYGYT
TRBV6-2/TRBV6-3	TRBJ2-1	ASSLDGQYSYNEQF
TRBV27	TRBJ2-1	ASSLRGVVGNEQF
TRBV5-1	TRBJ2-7	ASSPGASTFGEQY
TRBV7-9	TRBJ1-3	ASSSQSAGLGNTIY
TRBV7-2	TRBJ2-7	ASSLSHYEQY
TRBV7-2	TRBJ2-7	ASSPGLAVPYEQY
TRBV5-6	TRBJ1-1	ASSRRWNTEAF
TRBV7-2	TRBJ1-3	ASNLGNTIY
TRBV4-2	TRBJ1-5	ASSQGPQPQH
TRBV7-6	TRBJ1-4	ASSAGQNEKLF
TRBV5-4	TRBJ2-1	ASSLGTSGPPGSNEQF
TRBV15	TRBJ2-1	ATSRSGTGRDEQF
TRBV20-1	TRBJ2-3	SGSRSRFSDTQY
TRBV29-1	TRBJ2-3	SVGQSDTQY
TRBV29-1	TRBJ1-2	SVVKGNYGYT
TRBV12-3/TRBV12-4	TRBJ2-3	ASSLVQGTADTQY
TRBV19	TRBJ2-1	ASSIRLAPNEQF
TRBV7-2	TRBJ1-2	ASSPDSYGYT
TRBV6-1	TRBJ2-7	ATYPGAGEGEQY
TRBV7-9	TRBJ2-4	ASSLLDIQY
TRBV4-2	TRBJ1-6	ASSQESPYGASNSPLH
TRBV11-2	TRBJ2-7	ASSPRGRERQY
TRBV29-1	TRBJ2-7	SVFSYNGKSGNVYEQY
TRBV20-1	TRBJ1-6	SARDPGQGQASYDGSYNSPLH
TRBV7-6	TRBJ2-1	ASSIRQGAPNEQF
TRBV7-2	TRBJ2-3	ASSLGRPEDTQY
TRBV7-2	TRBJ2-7	ASSSFTYEQY
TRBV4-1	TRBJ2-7	ASSQEATPGREQY
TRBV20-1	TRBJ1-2	SARDIGPNGGYT
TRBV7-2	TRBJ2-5	ASSSAHGAQETQY
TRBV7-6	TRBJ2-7	VSSPPFSYEQY
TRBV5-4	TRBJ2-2	ASSLRHVGTGELF
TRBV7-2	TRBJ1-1	ASSLFQGLDTEAF
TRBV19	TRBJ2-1	ASSRIGTSLSSYNEQF
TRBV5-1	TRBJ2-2	ASSTNSGGEGELF
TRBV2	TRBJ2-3	ASSEWGTSGSDTQY
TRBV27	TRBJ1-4	ASSLLGTGRHREKLF
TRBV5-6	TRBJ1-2	ASSQDRLNYGYT